The next 10 T cell receptor beta chains were all read from a single sample in a study of blood T cell repertoires in COVID-19. Profiled with immunoSEQ multiplex PCR; TCRdb holds only in-frame clones, not every one. The data show about 310,000 clones, roughly nine tenths seen once. The specimen sequenced was peripheral blood. Source of these receptors: a woman in her twenties or thirties with COVID-19, enrolled during active disease.

V gene TRBV19 combines with J gene TRBJ1-2, with TRBD1 matching over 7 bases. The CDR3 runs to 15 residues. CDR1 LNHDA and CDR2 SQIVND come from the germline V gene (reference sequence). The V gene end was trimmed by 7 bases and the J gene end by 3 bases; junction bases not matched to a gene: 11. The CDR3 is CASNEGGARYYGYTF. CDR3 nucleotides: TGTGCCAGTAATGAAGGGGGCGCTCGATACTATGGCTACACCTTC.

This clone was detected only once. The chain recombines TRBV24-1 with TRBJ2-5; TRBD1 matches at 8 bases. The CDR3 spans 14 residues. Losses at the gene ends were 1 base for V and 4 bases for J; bases not matched to a gene: 1. Germline V gene data show CDR1 as KGHDR and CDR2 as SFDVKD. The chain's CDR3 is CATSDLGQGETQYF. The CDR3 region has the DNA TGTGCCACCAGTGATTTAGGACAGGGAGAGACCCAGTACTTC.

This rearrangement joins TRBV7-6 to TRBJ1-6; 7 positions agree with TRBD1. This CDR3 has 18 residues. Trimming at V came to 5 bases and at J to 3 bases, leaving 13 bases not matched to a gene. Germline-derived CDR1 and CDR2 are SGHVS and FNYEAQ. The DNA for the CDR3 is TGTGCCAGCAGCCCCACCCCAATCCGGGACAGCTATAATTCACCCCTCCACTTT. Its translation is CASSPTPIRDSYNSPLHF. The full variable domain, its missing parts supplied by reference TRBV7-6 and TRBJ1-6, is GAGVSQSPRYKVTKRGQDVALRCDPISGHVSLYWYRQALGQGPEFLTYFNYEAQQDKSGLPNDRFSAERPEGSISTLTIQRTEQRDSAMYRCASSPTPIRDSYNSPLHFGNGTRLTVT.

The CDR3 DNA follows: TGCGCCAGCTCTCGAATGGGGACAGTGCCCTACGAGCAGTACTTC. Translating gives CASSRMGTVPYEQYF. This chain joins TRBV10-1 and TRBJ2-7; 7 bases line up with TRBD1. This CDR3 is built from 15 residues. Per germline, CDR1 WNHNN and CDR2 SYGVQD (reference sequence). With 8 bases clipped from V and 2 bases from J, the junction kept 12 bases outside the gene matches.

The chain is built from TRBV3-1 (or the pseudogene TRBV3-2) and TRBJ2-7; D might be TRBD1 (5 bases). CDR1 is LGHDT and CDR2 is YNNKEL in the germline V gene (reference sequence). The length of the CDR3 is 15 residues. Trimming took 0 bases from V and 7 from J, leaving 16 bases between them. Written as DNA, the CDR3 is TGTGCCAGCAGCCAAGATGGGGCAGGCAGCTGGGAGCAGTACTTC. Encoded protein: CASSQDGAGSWEQYF.

The rearrangement joins TRBV7-9 to TRBJ1-6; 9 bases are a match to TRBD1. Germline V gene sequence: CDR1 SEHNR, CDR2 FQNEAQ (reference sequence). V dropped 1 base and J dropped 9; count of bases not matched to a gene: 4. The CDR3 extends over 15 amino acids. The CDR3 DNA follows: TGTGCCAGCAGCTTAGGGGACAGGGTGGGTTCACCCCTCCACTTT. This sequence encodes CASSLGDRVGSPLHF.

The chain links TRBV3-1 (or the pseudogene TRBV3-2) to TRBJ1-1; 7 bases map to TRBD1. Germline V gene lookup returns CDR1 LGHDT and CDR2 YNNKEL (reference sequence). The ends lost 3 bases at V and 3 bases at J; junction bases unmatched: 10. CDR3 size: 16 residues. CDR3 region: CASSQGRQGLHTEAFF. In nucleotides, the CDR3 is TGTGCCAGCAGCCAGGGTAGACAGGGTCTGCACACTGAAGCTTTCTTT.

This chain uses TRBV5-1 with TRBJ2-5, with unresolved D. CDR1 SGHRS and CDR2 YFSETQ come from the germline V gene. Trimming stripped 3 bases from V and 4 bases from J, with 4 bases between. This CDR3 comprises 11 residues. The CDR3 protein is CASSSVETQYF. The CDR3 DNA reads as TGCGCCAGCAGCTCTGTAGAGACCCAGTACTTC.

J is TRBJ1-2 and V is TRBV29-1, with 10 bases identical to TRBD1. V trimming: 5 bases; J trimming: 8 bases; junction bases outside the gene matches: 14. The CDR3 length is 15 residues. Germline CDR1 reads SQVTM; CDR2 reads ANQGSEA. The CDR3 DNA reads TGCAGCGTTCCCCCGTTCGGGACAGGGGTTTGGGGCTACACCTTC. Translating gives CSVPPFGTGVWGYTF.

This clone was seen once. The chain recombines TRBV2 with TRBJ2-7; a weak D match, TRBD1 (6 bases). V lost 4 bases to trimming and J lost 5 bases, with 12 bases between them. Germline values: CDR1 SNHLY, CDR2 FYNNEI. This CDR3 has 13 amino acids. The CDR3, as DNA: TGTGCCAGCAGTGGTGACAGGATCAACGAGCAGTACTTC. It specifies CASSGDRINEQYF.